This paragraph covers one TCR beta chain sequence. The antigen is not known. Generated by immunoSEQ multiplex PCR, the TCRdb table keeps only in-frame clones and is missing some. The sample yields 70,000 to 85,000 clones, roughly 90% seen once. These data are taken from a study of OX40 agonist ivuxolimab in advanced cancers. Study-wide background: Dosing consisted of intravenous ivuxolimab at 0.01 to 10 mg/kg every 2 weeks. Patients were 82.7% male with ages roughly 23 to 79, mean about 65.

Points from the study as a whole: Expanded clones were, on average, more numerous among CD8+ T cells than CD4+. At 0.1 to 3.0 mg/kg and by week 6, clonal expansion occurred in CD4+ and CD8+ blood T cells.

The origin of this receptor is an adult with an advanced solid tumor such as melanoma, head and neck, liver or kidney cancer. The source was CD4+ or CD8+ T cells sorted from blood, collected in a trial of the OX40 agonist ivuxolimab.

The chain's CDR3 is CASSSGTSVRYEQYF. CDR3 DNA: TGTGCCAGCAGCTCCGGGACTAGCGTTCGGTACGAGCAGTACTTC. The chain recombines TRBV5-4 with TRBJ2-7; TRBD2 aligns across 10 bases. V was clipped by 3 bases and J by 4 bases; unmatched bases: 7. Germline V gives CDR1 SGHNT, CDR2 YYREEE (reference sequence). The CDR3 loop spans 15 amino acids. Filled out from reference TRBV5-4 and TRBJ2-7, the complete variable domain reads ETGVTQSPTHLIKTRGQQVTLRCSSQSGHNTVSWYQQALGQGPQFIFQYYREEENGRGNFPPRFSGLQFPNYSSELNVNALELDDSALYLCASSSGTSVRYEQYFGPGTRLTVT.